The next 22 T cell receptor beta chains were all read from a single sample in a study of shared clonotypes between healthy human individuals. Only in-frame clones appear in the TCRdb table, and some are missing; sequencing was by immunoSEQ multiplex PCR. The sample has roughly 500,000 clones; 75% to 85% are singletons. The sequencing input was PBMCs. The receptors derive from a woman in her forties in good health. Some clones in this sample may be carry-over from other donors' samples.

This sequence joins TRBV12-5 and TRBJ1-3, with a possible D match to TRBD1 (6 bases). This CDR3 region has 14 residues. V gave up 5 bases and J gave up 1 base, with 9 bases separating them. CDR1 and CDR2 (germline): LGHNT, FRNRAP. CDR3 loop: CASGQGRSGNTIYF. DNA for the CDR3: TGTGCTAGTGGTCAGGGGAGATCTGGAAACACCATATATTTT.

This rearrangement joins TRBV10-3 to TRBJ2-7; 11 nucleotides match TRBD2. V was clipped by 0 bases and J by 4 bases; unmatched bases: 5. The CDR3 totals 16 residues. Germline lookup yields CDR1 ENHRY and CDR2 SYGVKD. CDR3 region: CAISESGTSGNYEQYF. The CDR3 nucleotides read TGTGCCATCAGTGAGTCAGGGACTAGCGGAAATTACGAGCAGTACTTC.

This sequence joins TRBV7-3 and TRBJ2-1, with 9 bases that match TRBD2. With V trimmed by 3 bases and J by 4 bases, 7 bases remained unmatched. Germline V gene lookup returns CDR1 SGHTA and CDR2 FQGTGA. The CDR3 runs 16 residues. The chain's CDR3 is CASSFGLAGLYNEQFF. The DNA of the CDR3 is TGTGCCAGCAGCTTTGGGCTAGCGGGGTTATACAATGAGCAGTTCTTC.

The V gene is TRBV7-2, the J gene TRBJ2-5; the match to TRBD2 covers 7 bases. CDR1 and CDR2 (germline): SGHTA, FQGNSA. The CDR3 contains 14 residues. The V gene end was trimmed by 3 bases and the J gene end by 5 bases; junction bases not matched to a gene: 6. Here the CDR3 reads CASSFQAGWETQYF. In DNA, the CDR3 is TGTGCCAGCAGCTTCCAAGCGGGATGGGAGACCCAGTACTTC.

V and J are TRBV5-1 and TRBJ2-4, with 12 bases matching TRBD1. V lost 4 bases to trimming and J lost 7 bases; unmatched junction nucleotides: 6. CDR1 SGHRS and CDR2 YFSETQ come from the germline V gene. The CDR3 spans 15 residues. Here the CDR3 DNA reads TGCGCCAGCAGCCCTGGGACAGGGGGCGCGAACATTCAGTACTTC. Translation gives CASSPGTGGANIQYF.

This chain connects TRBV5-6 to TRBJ1-1; perhaps TRBD1 as D (5 bases). This CDR3 comprises 16 residues. Germline V gene lookup returns CDR1 SGHDT and CDR2 YYEEEE. The V gene lost 2 bases and the J gene lost 5 bases, with 19 bases spanning the gap. The DNA of the CDR3 is TGTGCCAGCAGCTTTGGTCAGGGACCCCGCATGACTGAAGCTTTCTTT. This encodes CASSFGQGPRMTEAFF.

This chain links TRBV11-2 with TRBJ2-7; D is undetermined. The CDR3 is made up of 14 amino acids. Trimming took off 4 bases at V and 3 bases at J, with 13 bases between the two ends. Germline assignment: CDR1 SGHAT and CDR2 FQNNGV. The CDR3 here is CASSSLRASYEQYF. For the CDR3, the DNA is TGTGCCAGCAGCTCCCTCCGGGCCAGCTACGAGCAGTACTTC. Drawing the rest from reference TRBV11-2 and TRBJ2-7, the complete variable domain is EAGVAQSPRYKIIEKRQSVAFWCNPISGHATLYWYQQILGQGPKLLIQFQNNGVVDDSQLPKDRFSAERLKGVDSTLKIQPAKLEDSAVYLCASSSLRASYEQYFGPGTRLTVT.

The CDR3 sequence: CAWSRPSGNTIYF. CDR3 DNA sequence: TGTGCCTGGAGTCGGCCCTCTGGAAACACCATATATTTT. The chain carries TRBV30 and TRBJ1-3; D ambiguous. V lost 2 bases, J lost 0 bases, and 5 bases lay in between. There are 13 residues in the CDR3. The germline V gene has CDR1 GTSNPN and CDR2 SVGIG (reference sequence).

The rearrangement joins TRBV7-9 to TRBJ1-1; 7 nucleotides align to TRBD1. The germline CDR1 and CDR2 sequences are SEHNR and FQNEAQ (reference sequence). CDR3 length: 15 amino acids. V lost 4 bases to trimming and J lost 5 bases; unmatched junction nucleotides: 10. Here the CDR3 reads CASSSDREGGTEAFF. CDR3 DNA: TGTGCCAGCAGCTCAGACAGGGAAGGTGGAACTGAAGCTTTCTTT.

The rearrangement links TRBV28 to TRBJ2-3; the D call may be TRBD1 or TRBD2 (5 bases each). V was shortened by 5 bases and J by 7 bases, with 10 bases between the two germline ends. The CDR3 covers 12 residues. The germline V gene has CDR1 MDHEN and CDR2 SYDVKM. The CDR3 DNA reads as TGTGCCAGCAGTGGGGACGGGAATACGCAGTATTTT. Translated, it gives CASSGDGNTQYF.

This clone was counted between two and nine times. The V and J genes are TRBV30 and TRBJ1-2; weak D call: TRBD1 (6 bases). In germline, CDR1 is GTSNPN, CDR2 SVGIG (reference sequence). CDR3 size: 13 residues. Trimming took 0 bases from V and 3 from J, leaving 8 bases between them. The DNA of the CDR3 is TGTGCCTGGAGTGTACAGGGCGACTATGGCTACACCTTC. Its translation: CAWSVQGDYGYTF.

The chain links TRBV28 to TRBJ1-5; D is unclear. Germline-derived CDR1 and CDR2 are MDHEN and SYDVKM. The V and J ends lost 2 bases and 1 base respectively, with 12 bases between them. The CDR3 loop spans 16 amino acids. CDR3 sequence (DNA): TGTGCCAGCAGTTTAGTCGGGGTTATAAGCAATCAGCCCCAGCATTTT. It yields the protein CASSLVGVISNQPQHF.

This sequence joins TRBV9 and TRBJ2-3; no clear D gene. The V end was cut by 0 bases, the J end by 10 bases, with 12 bases between. The CDR3 length is 13 residues. CDR1 SGDLS and CDR2 YYNGEE come from the germline V gene. CDR3 amino acids: CASSVDGPESQYF. The CDR3 DNA follows: TGTGCCAGCAGCGTAGATGGCCCGGAGTCGCAGTATTTT.

A remark on this clone: A junction end diverges from the germline sequence, so it may reflect a read error. The same CDR3 also results from other DNA sequences found in this sample. The V call is TRBV7-2, the J call TRBJ1-1; a weak D match, TRBD1 (6 bases). The CDR3 has 15 residues. The germline V gene encodes CDR1 SGHTA and CDR2 FQGNSA. This CDR3 reads CASSFSAGANTEASF. As DNA, the CDR3 is TGTGCCAGCAGCTTCTCTGCAGGGGCAAACACGGAAGCTTCCTTT. Complete variable domain (other parts from reference TRBV7-2 and TRBJ1-1): GAGVSQSPSNKVTEKGKDVELRCDPISGHTALYWYRQSLGQGLEFLIYFQGNSAPDKSGLPSDRFSAERTGGSVSTLTIQRTQQEDSAVYLCASSFSAGANTEASFGQGTRLTVV.

The rearrangement uses TRBV29-1 and TRBJ2-7; tentatively, D is TRBD2 (6 bases). This CDR3 comprises 11 residues. V was pared by 4 bases and J by 2 bases, with 6 bases between. Germline V lookup: CDR1 SQVTM, CDR2 ANQGSEA. DNA of the CDR3: TGCAGCGTTGGGACTACCTACGAGCAGTACTTC. Residues: CSVGTTYEQYF.

The CDR3 DNA reads TGTGCCAGCAGCGATTCGCCCCCAGGGGTTCCTAACTATGGCTACACCTTC. The encoded protein is CASSDSPPGVPNYGYTF. The rearrangement joins TRBV9 to TRBJ1-2, with a tentative D call TRBD1 (6 bases). This CDR3 region has 17 residues. Between the trimmed V and J ends, which lost 3 bases and 0 bases, there was a span of 18 bases. Germline values: CDR1 SGDLS, CDR2 YYNGEE.

Comment on this clone: A much larger clone differs by one base, so this may be a read error. This rearrangement joins TRBV29-1 to TRBJ2-3; D is unresolved. CDR1 is SQVTM and CDR2 is ANQGSEA in the germline V gene. The V end lost 4 bases, the J end lost 0 bases, and 5 bases lay between the germline ends. CDR3 length equals 12 residues. CDR3 in amino acids: CSVGDSTDTQYF. DNA of the CDR3: TGCAGCGTTGGGGATAGCACAGATACGCAGTATTTT.

This clone was observed once. V usage is TRBV9 and J usage is TRBJ1-1; D unresolved. The CDR3 runs to 13 residues. The germline CDR1 and CDR2 sequences are SGDLS and YYNGEE. Deletions cut 4 bases from V and 0 bases from J, with 7 bases between. The CDR3 here is CASSYAVNTEAFF. The CDR3 bases are TGTGCCAGCAGCTATGCCGTGAACACTGAAGCTTTCTTT.

This chain links TRBV19 with TRBJ2-7, with TRBD2 matching over 8 bases. The CDR3 runs 14 residues. In germline, CDR1 is LNHDA, CDR2 SQIVND (reference sequence). The junction had 8 bases not matched to a gene; V was cut back by 7 bases and J by 3 bases. The CDR3 DNA is TGTGCCAGTACCCCCGGGGGGGGCGTCTACGAGCAGTACTTC. Its protein product is CASTPGGGVYEQYF.

V is TRBV7-9 and J is TRBJ2-3, with 7 bases that match TRBD2. Unmatched junction bases numbered 7, after V lost 4 bases and J lost 3 bases. CDR3 length equals 15 residues. Germline V lookup: CDR1 SEHNR, CDR2 FQNEAQ (reference sequence). The CDR3 spells CASSWVWTSTDTQYF. CDR3 in DNA: TGTGCCAGCAGCTGGGTCTGGACTAGTACAGATACGCAGTATTTT.

The V and J genes are TRBV4-3 and TRBJ1-4, with a weak D call TRBD1 (6 bases). Germline CDR1 LGHNA, CDR2 YSLEER. The CDR3 is 16 amino acids. V shed 4 bases and J shed 7 bases, with 19 bases lying between them. Here the CDR3 reads CASSREAGWGREKLFF. The DNA for the CDR3 is TGCGCCAGCAGCCGGGAGGCAGGGTGGGGGCGTGAAAAACTGTTTTTT.

V and J are TRBV5-1 and TRBJ2-1, with 12 bases matching TRBD2. Germline V gives CDR1 SGHRS, CDR2 YFSETQ. The V segment lost 2 bases and the J segment 8 bases; nucleotides outside the gene matches: 5. CDR3 length: 15 amino acids. CDR3 sequence (DNA): TGCGCCAGCAGCTTACGGCTAGCGGGAGGGGATGAGCAGTTCTTC. This translates into CASSLRLAGGDEQFF.